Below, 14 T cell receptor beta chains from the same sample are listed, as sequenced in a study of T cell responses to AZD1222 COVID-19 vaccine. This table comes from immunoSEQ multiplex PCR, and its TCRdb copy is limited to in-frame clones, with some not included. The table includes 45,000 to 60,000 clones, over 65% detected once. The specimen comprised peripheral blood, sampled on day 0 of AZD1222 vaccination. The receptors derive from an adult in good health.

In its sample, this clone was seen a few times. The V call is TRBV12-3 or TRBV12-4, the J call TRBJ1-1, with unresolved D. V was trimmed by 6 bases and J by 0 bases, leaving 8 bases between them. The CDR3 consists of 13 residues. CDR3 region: CASSPNMNTEAFF. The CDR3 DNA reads TGTGCCAGCAGCCCGAATATGAACACTGAAGCTTTCTTT.

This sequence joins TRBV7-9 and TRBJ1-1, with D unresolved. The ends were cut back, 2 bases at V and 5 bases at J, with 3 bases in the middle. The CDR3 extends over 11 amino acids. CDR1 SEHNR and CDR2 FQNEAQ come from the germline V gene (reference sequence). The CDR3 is CASSLSTEAFF. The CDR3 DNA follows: TGTGCCAGCAGCTTAAGTACTGAAGCTTTCTTT.

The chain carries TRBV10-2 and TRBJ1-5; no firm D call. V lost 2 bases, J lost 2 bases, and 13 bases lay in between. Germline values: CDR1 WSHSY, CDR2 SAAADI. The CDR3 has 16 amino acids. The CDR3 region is CASSEEKGGGNQPQHF. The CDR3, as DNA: TGCGCCAGCAGTGAGGAGAAGGGCGGCGGCAATCAGCCCCAGCATTTT.

DNA of the CDR3: TGTGCCAGCAGTTTATCGCAATCAGGCCAACAGCCCCAGCATTTT. Encoded protein: CASSLSQSGQQPQHF. This rearrangement joins TRBV27 to TRBJ1-5, with no clear D. The CDR3 runs 15 residues. The germline V gene has CDR1 MNHEY and CDR2 SMNVEV (reference sequence). Deletions cut 0 bases from V and 7 bases from J, with 13 bases between.

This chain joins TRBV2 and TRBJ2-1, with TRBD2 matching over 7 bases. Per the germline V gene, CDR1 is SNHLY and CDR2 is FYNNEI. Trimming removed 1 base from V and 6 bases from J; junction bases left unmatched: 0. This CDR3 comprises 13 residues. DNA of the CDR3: TGTGCCAGCAGTGAAGGACTAGCCAATGAGCAGTTCTTC. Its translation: CASSEGLANEQFF.

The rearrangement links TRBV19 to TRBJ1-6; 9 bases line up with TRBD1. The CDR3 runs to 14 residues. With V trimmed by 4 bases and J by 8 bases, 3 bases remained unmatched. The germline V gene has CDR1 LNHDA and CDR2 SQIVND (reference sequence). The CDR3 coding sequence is TGTGCCAGTAGTACGGGACAGGGCGATTCACCCCTCCACTTT. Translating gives CASSTGQGDSPLHF.

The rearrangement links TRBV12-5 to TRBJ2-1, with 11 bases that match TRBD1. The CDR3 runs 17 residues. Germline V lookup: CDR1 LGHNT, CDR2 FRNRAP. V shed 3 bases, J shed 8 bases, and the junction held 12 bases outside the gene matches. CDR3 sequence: CASGFLTGTGGEYEQFF. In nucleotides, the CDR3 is TGTGCTAGTGGTTTCTTGACAGGGACAGGGGGGGAATATGAGCAGTTCTTC. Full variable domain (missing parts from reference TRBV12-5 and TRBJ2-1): DARVTQTPRHKVTEMGQEVTMRCQPILGHNTVFWYRQTMMQGLELLAYFRNRAPLDDSGMPKDRFSAEMPDATLATLKIQPSEPRDSAVYFCASGFLTGTGGEYEQFFGPGTRLTVL.

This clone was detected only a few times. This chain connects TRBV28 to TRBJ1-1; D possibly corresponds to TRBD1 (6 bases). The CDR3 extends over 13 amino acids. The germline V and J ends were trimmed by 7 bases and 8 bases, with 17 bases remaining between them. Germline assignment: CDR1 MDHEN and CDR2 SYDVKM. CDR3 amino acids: CASTTPRQGEAFF. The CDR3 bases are TGTGCCAGCACAACCCCGCGGCAGGGGGAAGCTTTCTTT.

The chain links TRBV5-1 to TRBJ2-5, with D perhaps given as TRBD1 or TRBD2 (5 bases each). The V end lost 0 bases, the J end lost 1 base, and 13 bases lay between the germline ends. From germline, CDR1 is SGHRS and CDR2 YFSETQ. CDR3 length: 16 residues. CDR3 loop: CASSLAGTGTQETQYF. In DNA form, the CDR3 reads TGCGCCAGCAGCTTGGCCGGGACGGGAACCCAAGAGACCCAGTACTTC.

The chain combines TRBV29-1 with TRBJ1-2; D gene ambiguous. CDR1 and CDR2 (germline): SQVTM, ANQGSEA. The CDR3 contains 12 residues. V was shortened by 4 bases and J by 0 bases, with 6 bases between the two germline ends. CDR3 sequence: CSVGLSNYGYTF. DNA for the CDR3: TGCAGCGTTGGCCTCTCTAACTATGGCTACACCTTC. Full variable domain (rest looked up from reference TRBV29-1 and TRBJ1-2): SAVISQKPSRDICQRGTSLTIQCQVDSQVTMMFWYRQQPGQSLTLIATANQGSEATYESGFVIDKFPISRPNLTFSTLTVSNMSPEDSSIYLCSVGLSNYGYTFGSGTRLTVV.

The CDR3, as DNA: TGTGCCAGCACTCGGACTAGCGGCTACGAGCAGTACTTC. It encodes CASTRTSGYEQYF. The genes are TRBV27 and TRBJ2-7; TRBD2 aligns across 10 bases. Germline assignment: CDR1 MNHEY and CDR2 SMNVEV (reference sequence). V gave up 7 bases and J gave up 3 bases; unmatched junction bases: 3. This CDR3 spans 13 amino acids.

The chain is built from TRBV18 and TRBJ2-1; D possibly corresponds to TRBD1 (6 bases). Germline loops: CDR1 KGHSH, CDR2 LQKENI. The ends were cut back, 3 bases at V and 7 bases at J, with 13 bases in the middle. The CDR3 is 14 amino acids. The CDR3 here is CASSPTGQRNEQFF. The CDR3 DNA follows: TGTGCCAGCTCACCTACAGGGCAGAGAAATGAGCAGTTCTTC.

CDR3 nucleotide sequence: TGTGCCAGCAGTTACTCGGTCGGGACAGGAATCTACGAGCAGTACTTC. Translation: CASSYSVGTGIYEQYF. J is TRBJ2-7 and V is TRBV6-5, with 8 positions matching TRBD1. CDR3 length: 16 amino acids. V lost 0 bases and J lost 3; bases outside the gene matches: 7. Germline V gene lookup returns CDR1 MNHEY and CDR2 SVGAGI.

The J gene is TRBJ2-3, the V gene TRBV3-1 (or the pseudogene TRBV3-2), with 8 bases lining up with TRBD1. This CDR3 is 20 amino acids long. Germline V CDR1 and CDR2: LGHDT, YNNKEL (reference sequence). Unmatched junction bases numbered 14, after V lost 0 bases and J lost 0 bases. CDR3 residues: CASSQDLRRQGSTSTDTQYF. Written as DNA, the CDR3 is TGTGCCAGCAGCCAAGATCTTAGGCGACAGGGGTCGACTAGCACAGATACGCAGTATTTT.